A selection of T cell receptor beta chains follows, all from one sample in a study of OX40 agonist ivuxolimab in advanced cancers. Measured with immunoSEQ multiplex PCR; TCRdb has only the in-frame clones, and not every one. The sample has some 50,000 clones, over 80% seen once; the top ten hold around 1.8%. Sequences were derived from CD4+ or CD8+ T cells sorted from blood, sampled in a trial of the OX40 agonist ivuxolimab. The receptor set was obtained from an adult with an advanced solid tumor such as melanoma, head and neck, liver or kidney cancer. The CDR3 runs from the conserved cysteine through the conserved F or W. The order of the fields is D gene, V gene, J gene, clone size, CDR3 protein, CDR3 DNA. The D gene is left open where the match is weak. Clone sizes are given selectively: once, few, many, or a class where the clone is expanded.

d_gene: NA
v_gene: TRBV25-1
j_gene: TRBJ2-7
abundance: NA
CDR3aa: CASSEPGVQWRHF
CDR3nt: TGTGCCAGCAGTGAACCAGGGGTCCAGTGGAGGCACTTC

d_gene: TRBD2
v_gene: TRBV28
j_gene: TRBJ2-1
abundance: NA
CDR3aa: CASSLGLAAIYNEQFF
CDR3nt: TGTGCCAGCAGTTTGGGACTAGCGGCTATTTACAATGAGCAGTTCTTC

d_gene: TRBD2
v_gene: TRBV9
j_gene: TRBJ2-7
abundance: NA
CDR3aa: CASSIGLAGIYEQYF
CDR3nt: TGTGCCAGCAGCATAGGACTAGCGGGGATCTACGAGCAGTACTTC

d_gene: NA
v_gene: TRBV7-2
j_gene: TRBJ1-3
abundance: NA
CDR3aa: CASSLGISGNTIYF
CDR3nt: TGTGCCAGCAGCTTAGGGATCTCTGGAAACACCATATATTTT

d_gene: NA
v_gene: TRBV9
j_gene: TRBJ2-3
abundance: NA
CDR3aa: CASSVGPRGTDTQYF
CDR3nt: TGTGCCAGCAGCGTAGGCCCGAGGGGGACAGATACGCAGTATTTT

d_gene: TRBD2
v_gene: TRBV7-9
j_gene: TRBJ2-3
abundance: NA
CDR3aa: CASSSSPGGTDTQYF
CDR3nt: TGTGCCAGCAGCTCCTCCCCCGGGGGGACGGATACGCAGTATTTT

d_gene: NA
v_gene: TRBV5-1
j_gene: TRBJ1-3
abundance: NA
CDR3aa: CASSEGLGNTIYF
CDR3nt: TGCGCCAGCAGCGAAGGACTGGGAAACACCATATATTTT

d_gene: TRBD2
v_gene: TRBV5-6
j_gene: TRBJ2-7
abundance: NA
CDR3aa: CASSLGLADYEQYF
CDR3nt: TGTGCCAGCAGCTTGGGGCTAGCGGACTACGAGCAGTACTTC

d_gene: NA
v_gene: TRBV11-2
j_gene: TRBJ1-3
abundance: NA
CDR3aa: CASSFAGGAGNTIYF
CDR3nt: TGTGCCAGCAGCTTTGCGGGGGGCGCTGGAAACACCATATATTTT

d_gene: NA
v_gene: TRBV19
j_gene: TRBJ1-1
abundance: NA
CDR3aa: CASSIGRTINTEAFF
CDR3nt: TGTGCCAGTAGTATTGGACGGACTATTAACACTGAAGCTTTCTTT

d_gene: NA
v_gene: TRBV7-8
j_gene: TRBJ2-7
abundance: few
CDR3aa: CASSLDLAPSREQYF
CDR3nt: TGTGCCAGCAGCTTAGACCTAGCTCCCTCGAGGGAGCAGTACTTC

d_gene: NA
v_gene: TRBV6-1
j_gene: TRBJ1-6
abundance: NA
CDR3aa: CASSERRDSPLHF
CDR3nt: TGTGCCAGCAGTGAACGCAGGGATTCACCCCTCCACTTT

d_gene: TRBD1
v_gene: TRBV7-8
j_gene: TRBJ1-2
abundance: NA
CDR3aa: CASSRRDREYGYTF
CDR3nt: TGTGCCAGCAGCCGGCGAGACAGGGAGTATGGCTACACCTTC

d_gene: NA
v_gene: TRBV9
j_gene: TRBJ2-1
abundance: NA
CDR3aa: CASSTPSPPTYNEQFF
CDR3nt: TGTGCCAGCAGCACCCCGTCCCCCCCTACCTACAATGAGCAGTTCTTC

d_gene: NA
v_gene: TRBV10-3
j_gene: TRBJ1-2
abundance: NA
CDR3aa: CAISEGFGNYGYTF
CDR3nt: TGTGCCATCAGTGAGGGGTTTGGGAACTATGGCTACACCTTC

d_gene: TRBD1
v_gene: TRBV20-1
j_gene: TRBJ1-1
abundance: NA
CDR3aa: CSALWDRGTFF
CDR3nt: TGCAGTGCCCTGTGGGACAGGGGGACTTTCTTT

d_gene: TRBD2
v_gene: TRBV19
j_gene: TRBJ2-3
abundance: NA
CDR3aa: CASRRNSGGANTDTQYF
CDR3nt: TGTGCCAGTAGGAGGAATAGCGGGGGGGCGAACACAGATACGCAGTATTTT

d_gene: NA
v_gene: TRBV6-5
j_gene: TRBJ2-5
abundance: NA
CDR3aa: CASSSRDRGPQETQYF
CDR3nt: TGTGCCAGCAGTTCCCGAGACAGAGGCCCCCAAGAGACCCAGTACTTC

d_gene: NA
v_gene: TRBV7-9
j_gene: TRBJ2-1
abundance: NA
CDR3aa: CASSLQGRDEQFF
CDR3nt: TGTGCCAGCAGCTTACAGGGAAGGGATGAGCAGTTCTTC

d_gene: NA
v_gene: TRBV27
j_gene: TRBJ1-6
abundance: NA
CDR3aa: CASSPLGQANLSPLHF
CDR3nt: TGTGCCAGCAGTCCGCTGGGACAAGCTAACCTTTCACCCCTCCACTTT

d_gene: TRBD1
v_gene: TRBV7-6
j_gene: TRBJ1-4
abundance: once
CDR3aa: CASSLVPGQGPEKLFF
CDR3nt: TGTGCCAGCAGCTTAGTGCCGGGACAGGGGCCTGAAAAACTGTTTTTT

d_gene: NA
v_gene: TRBV5-8
j_gene: TRBJ1-4
abundance: NA
CDR3aa: CASNGGATNEKLFF
CDR3nt: TGTGCCAGCAACGGGGGAGCAACTAATGAAAAACTGTTTTTT

d_gene: TRBD2
v_gene: TRBV7-2
j_gene: TRBJ2-7
abundance: NA
CDR3aa: CASSPSRGSSYEQYF
CDR3nt: TGTGCCAGCAGCCCCTCCCGCGGGAGCTCCTACGAGCAGTACTTC

d_gene: TRBD2
v_gene: TRBV19
j_gene: TRBJ2-1
abundance: NA
CDR3aa: CASSRASGKYNEQFF
CDR3nt: TGTGCCAGTAGTCGGGCTAGCGGGAAGTACAATGAGCAGTTCTTC

d_gene: NA
v_gene: TRBV29-1
j_gene: TRBJ2-2
abundance: NA
CDR3aa: CSALYGELFF
CDR3nt: TGCAGCGCACTTTACGGGGAGCTGTTTTTT

d_gene: TRBD2
v_gene: TRBV11-3
j_gene: TRBJ2-7
abundance: once
CDR3aa: CASSPTGLAPKEQYF
CDR3nt: TGTGCCAGCAGCCCTACTGGACTAGCCCCTAAGGAGCAGTACTTC

d_gene: TRBD1
v_gene: TRBV4-3
j_gene: TRBJ1-4
abundance: NA
CDR3aa: CASSPTPQGGGEKLFF
CDR3nt: TGCGCCAGCAGCCCAACCCCGCAGGGGGGTGGTGAAAAACTGTTTTTT

d_gene: NA
v_gene: TRBV10-2
j_gene: TRBJ2-7
abundance: few
CDR3aa: CATSGSSYEQYF
CDR3nt: TGCGCCACCTCCGGTAGCTCCTACGAGCAGTACTTC

d_gene: NA
v_gene: TRBV7-8
j_gene: TRBJ2-7
abundance: NA
CDR3aa: CASSLAELPGGKQYF
CDR3nt: TGTGCCAGCAGCTTAGCGGAGCTACCGGGGGGCAAGCAGTACTTC

d_gene: TRBD1
v_gene: TRBV5-1
j_gene: TRBJ1-2
abundance: NA
CDR3aa: CASSGDRLSQLDTF
CDR3nt: TGCGCCAGCAGCGGGGACAGGTTATCCCAATTGGACACCTTC

d_gene: NA
v_gene: TRBV27
j_gene: TRBJ2-5
abundance: few
CDR3aa: CAIRIGETQYF
CDR3nt: TGTGCCATCAGGATTGGCGAGACCCAGTACTTC

d_gene: NA
v_gene: TRBV7-6
j_gene: TRBJ1-4
abundance: NA
CDR3aa: CASSKSPATNEKLFF
CDR3nt: TGTGCCAGCAGTAAATCCCCCGCAACTAATGAAAAACTGTTTTTT

d_gene: NA
v_gene: TRBV7-9
j_gene: TRBJ1-4
abundance: once
CDR3aa: CASSKSGGSDEKLFF
CDR3nt: TGTGCCAGCAGCAAAAGTGGGGGATCGGATGAAAAACTGTTTTTT

d_gene: TRBD1
v_gene: TRBV5-1
j_gene: TRBJ1-6
abundance: few
CDR3aa: CASSLEGTGNSPLHF
CDR3nt: TGCGCCAGCAGCTTGGAAGGGACAGGGAATTCACCCCTCCACTTT

d_gene: NA
v_gene: TRBV19
j_gene: TRBJ2-4
abundance: few
CDR3aa: CASSIRGSNIQYF
CDR3nt: TGTGCCAGTAGTATTCGGGGTTCAAACATTCAGTACTTC

d_gene: NA
v_gene: TRBV2
j_gene: TRBJ1-5
abundance: NA
CDR3aa: CASSEQERQPQHF
CDR3nt: TGTGCCAGCAGTGAACAGGAACGTCAGCCCCAGCATTTT

d_gene: NA
v_gene: TRBV28
j_gene: TRBJ1-6
abundance: few
CDR3aa: CASSFLLGGGNSPLHF
CDR3nt: TGTGCCAGCAGTTTTCTGCTGGGGGGGGGAAATTCACCCCTCCACTTT

d_gene: NA
v_gene: TRBV5-4
j_gene: TRBJ1-5
abundance: NA
CDR3aa: CASSLDRSNQPQHF
CDR3nt: TGTGCCAGCAGCTTGGACCGCAGCAATCAGCCCCAGCATTTT

d_gene: NA
v_gene: TRBV28
j_gene: TRBJ2-2
abundance: NA
CDR3aa: CASSLTTGELFF
CDR3nt: TGTGCCAGCAGTTTAACGACCGGGGAGCTGTTTTTT

d_gene: NA
v_gene: TRBV18
j_gene: TRBJ1-5
abundance: NA
CDR3aa: CASSPQGFNQPQHF
CDR3nt: TGTGCCAGCTCACCACAGGGCTTCAATCAGCCCCAGCATTTT

d_gene: NA
v_gene: TRBV18
j_gene: TRBJ2-1
abundance: NA
CDR3aa: CASSPQGGWNYNEQFF
CDR3nt: TGTGCCAGCTCACCGCAGGGCGGTTGGAACTACAATGAGCAGTTCTTC

d_gene: TRBD1
v_gene: TRBV19
j_gene: TRBJ1-4
abundance: few
CDR3aa: CASSGRQGMVAKLFF
CDR3nt: TGTGCCAGTAGTGGAAGACAGGGGATGGTCGCAAAACTGTTTTTT

d_gene: NA
v_gene: TRBV14
j_gene: TRBJ2-5
abundance: NA
CDR3aa: CASSLVGRETQYF
CDR3nt: TGTGCCAGCAGCCTCGTTGGTCGAGAGACCCAGTACTTC

d_gene: TRBD1
v_gene: TRBV2
j_gene: TRBJ1-5
abundance: NA
CDR3aa: CASRLGTANQPQHF
CDR3nt: TGTGCCAGCAGGTTGGGGACAGCAAATCAGCCCCAGCATTTT

d_gene: TRBD1
v_gene: TRBV28
j_gene: TRBJ1-2
abundance: NA
CDR3aa: CASRLPGTGAGYTF
CDR3nt: TGTGCCAGCAGGCTTCCCGGGACAGGGGCTGGCTACACCTTC

d_gene: NA
v_gene: TRBV4-1
j_gene: TRBJ2-1
abundance: NA
CDR3aa: CASSQDRGPYNEQFF
CDR3nt: TGCGCCAGCAGCCAAGACAGGGGCCCCTACAATGAGCAGTTCTTC